This TCR beta chain was identified in a study of T cells in Graves' hyperthyroidism and ophthalmopathy. Template material for amplifying TCR beta CDR3 regions consisted of RNA transcripts. HTBI primers drove first-round RT-PCR of the TCR CDR3. TCRdb called the multiplex PCR reads again in MiXCR, with one record for every CDR3 protein. The profile covers around 270,000 distinct CDR3 sequences, with roughly a fifth appearing a single time and roughly 39% taken by the ten largest. This CDR3 contains 13 residues. Germline loops: CDR1 DFQATT, CDR2 SNEGSKA (reference sequence). Trimming removed 6 bases from V and 3 bases from J, with 15 bases in between. A few counts support this clonotype.

The source of this sequence is a man aged 50-59 years with Graves' ophthalmopathy. The chain combines TRBV20-1 with TRBJ2-7, with no clear D. Sequencing input: blood. The CDR3, as DNA: TGCAGTGCCCTCCAGAGAGTGGGCTACGAGCAGTACTTC. It yields the protein CSALQRVGYEQYF.